This is a list of T cell receptor beta chains from one sample in a study of early T cells in non-severe SARS-CoV-2 infection. TCRdb recomputed calls from the 5' RACE reads with MiXCR, one row per CDR3 protein. The sample lists 25,000 to 35,000 distinct CDR3 sequences; around 4.5% were seen once. Material: whole blood, obtained at baseline. These receptors were collected from an adult who was a healthcare worker with PCR-confirmed SARS-CoV-2 infection or an uninfected control (not recorded which). The conserved cysteine and the conserved F or W are not part of the CDR3 here. Clone sizes are given selectively: once, few, many, or a class where the clone is expanded.

j_call clone_size v_call cdr3_aa
TRBJ2-5 . TRBV20-1 SASPPEGRQETQY
TRBJ1-6 few TRBV5-6 ASSPTADRGYNSPLH
TRBJ2-4 many TRBV7-8 ASSLAGALRAKNIQY
TRBJ1-5 many TRBV10-3 AISESTGAQPQH
TRBJ1-2 many TRBV18 ASSETRGDDYGYT
TRBJ2-1 few TRBV11-3 ASSSSGTSGKSYNEQF
TRBJ2-1 many TRBV6-5 ASSKQQGSYNEQF
TRBJ2-6 many TRBV28 ASRRRGANVLT
TRBJ2-7 many TRBV14 ASSSYSLRESEQY
TRBJ2-7 many TRBV9 ASSVGLAGSYEQY
TRBJ2-5 . TRBV5-6 ASSLGRETQY
TRBJ2-3 many TRBV7-3 ASSLTPRDTQY
TRBJ2-1 many TRBV5-1 ASSLGTYNEQF
TRBJ2-1 many TRBV11-2 ASSLQLGFNNEQF
TRBJ2-3 many TRBV7-3 ASSLTRLAASTDTQY
TRBJ2-1 many TRBV11-2 ASSFLRDREDNEQF
TRBJ1-5 many TRBV30 AWSTRGLNSNQPQH
TRBJ1-1 . TRBV12-3/TRBV12-4 ASTHRRGLRPPNTEAF
TRBJ2-3 many TRBV20-1 SALRTSSTDTQY
TRBJ2-1 many TRBV6-5 ASSYGTPGGRDEQF
TRBJ1-1 many TRBV4-3 ASSQDMRGSEAF
TRBJ2-3 many TRBV7-6 ASSRTTLTDTQY
TRBJ2-7 many TRBV27 ASSGAGYEQY
TRBJ2-7 many TRBV27 ASSMGLSYEQY
TRBJ1-4 many TRBV5-1 ASSLEGGNNEKLF
TRBJ1-2 many TRBV12-3/TRBV12-4 ASSMTGGDGYT
TRBJ2-1 . TRBV29-1 SVPRQGWNEQF
TRBJ2-1 . TRBV6-2/TRBV6-3 ASSHGQEQF
TRBJ2-1 . TRBV19 ASSIRGIANEQF
TRBJ2-5 many TRBV6-1 ASSVMLETQY
TRBJ2-3 many TRBV2 ASSAGPRSTDTQY
TRBJ2-2 . TRBV24-1 ATSDYPGTGELF
TRBJ2-3 many TRBV6-2/TRBV6-3 ASSYGGAWVPDTQY
TRBJ1-2 many TRBV7-9 ASSLAQGSGYGYT
TRBJ2-7 few TRBV28 ASTPNHYEQY
TRBJ2-1 many TRBV28 ASSLYNEQF
TRBJ1-5 many TRBV6-6 ASRGFSNQPQH
TRBJ1-6 many TRBV30 AWTQGGSPLH
TRBJ2-5 many TRBV5-3 ARSAPRGQETQY
TRBJ1-4 many TRBV7-9 ASSSSAHNEKLF
TRBJ2-7 many TRBV20-1 SATPGEGFYEQY
TRBJ2-7 many TRBV6-4 ASSVLGTGGYEQY